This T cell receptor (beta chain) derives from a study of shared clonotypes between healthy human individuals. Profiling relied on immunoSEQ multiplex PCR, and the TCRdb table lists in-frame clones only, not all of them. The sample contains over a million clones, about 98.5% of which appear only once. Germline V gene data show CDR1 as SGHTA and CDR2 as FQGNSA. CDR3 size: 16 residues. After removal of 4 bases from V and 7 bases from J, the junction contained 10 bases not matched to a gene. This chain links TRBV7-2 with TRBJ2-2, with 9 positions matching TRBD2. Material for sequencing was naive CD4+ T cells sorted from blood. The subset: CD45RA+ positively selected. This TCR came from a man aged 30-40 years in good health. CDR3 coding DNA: TGTGCCAGCAGCTCCAGAGGACTAGCGACAGGCGGGGAGCTGTTTTTT. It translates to CASSSRGLATGGELFF.